This passage covers 19 T cell receptor beta chains from one sample sequenced in a study of T cells in localized non-small cell lung cancer. Profiling relied on immunoSEQ multiplex PCR, and the TCRdb table lists in-frame clones only, not all of them. The table shows 30,000 to 35,000 clones, with 93% occurring only once. The sequenced sample was peripheral blood, obtained before any cancer treatment. All receptors come from a female donor at least 60 years old with stage I lung adenocarcinoma.

The V call is TRBV9, the J call TRBJ1-2, with D perhaps TRBD1 (6 bases). CDR3 length: 16 residues. CDR1 is SGDLS and CDR2 is YYNGEE in the germline V gene. V was shortened by 3 bases and J by 4 bases, with 19 bases between the two germline ends. The DNA of the CDR3 is TGTGCCAGCAGCGGATACAGGGAAAAGGTCCTCTATGGCTACACCTTC. This gives the protein CASSGYREKVLYGYTF.

This clone was seen just once. The V call is TRBV7-2, the J call TRBJ1-1; TRBD1 matches at 7 bases. Germline V gene lookup returns CDR1 SGHTA and CDR2 FQGNSA. The CDR3 covers 13 residues. The J segment lost 1 base and the V segment lost 5 bases, leaving 1 base of the junction unmatched. The CDR3 loop reads CASSGQANTEAFF. The DNA of the CDR3 is TGTGCCAGCAGCGGACAGGCGAACACTGAAGCTTTCTTT.

The chain recombines TRBV14 with TRBJ1-5; D is undetermined. Trimming pared 4 bases from V and 7 bases from J, leaving 11 bases between. This CDR3 region has 13 residues. Per the germline V gene, CDR1 is SGHDN and CDR2 is FVKESK. In DNA form, the CDR3 reads TGTGCCAGCAGCCCCCAGGAGGGACAGCCCCAGCATTTT. It codes for CASSPQEGQPQHF.

The chain carries TRBV5-1 and TRBJ2-1; D is possibly TRBD2 (6 bases). Trimming took off 1 base at V and 7 bases at J, with 12 bases between the two ends. This CDR3 region has 14 residues. The germline V gene has CDR1 SGHRS and CDR2 YFSETQ. CDR3 sequence: CASSLRSRGNEQFF. As DNA, the CDR3 is TGCGCCAGCAGCTTGCGCTCCCGGGGGAATGAGCAGTTCTTC.

The chain uses TRBV4-3 and TRBJ2-7; D might be TRBD1 or TRBD2, each matching 5 bases. V was trimmed by 0 bases and J by 5 bases, leaving 17 bases between them. The CDR3 length is 16 residues. Germline V gene lookup returns CDR1 LGHNA and CDR2 YSLEER. In DNA, the CDR3 is TGCGCCAGCAGCCAAGATCCGAAGGGGACGACCCACGAGCAGTACTTC. Its protein is CASSQDPKGTTHEQYF.

The CDR3 sequence is CASGSQWGRPSNTEAFF. DNA for the CDR3: TGTGCTAGTGGTTCACAATGGGGGAGGCCCTCGAACACTGAAGCTTTCTTT. This sequence joins TRBV12-5 and TRBJ1-1; tentative D call: TRBD1 (5 bases). V lost 4 bases to trimming and J lost 1 base, with 19 bases between them. From germline, CDR1 is LGHNT and CDR2 FRNRAP. The CDR3 is made up of 17 amino acids. The variable domain in full, completed from reference TRBV12-5 and TRBJ1-1, reads DARVTQTPRHKVTEMGQEVTMRCQPILGHNTVFWYRQTMMQGLELLAYFRNRAPLDDSGMPKDRFSAEMPDATLATLKIQPSEPRDSAVYFCASGSQWGRPSNTEAFFGQGTRLTVV.

About this clone: The germline gene is not matched at one end of the junction; a read error may be the cause. The rearrangement uses TRBV7-7 and TRBJ2-3, with 10 bases matching TRBD2. This CDR3 comprises 15 residues. CDR1 SSHAT and CDR2 FNYEAQ come from the germline V gene (reference sequence). The CDR3 spells CASSLAGGSTDTQYF. As DNA, the CDR3 is TGTGCTAGCAGCTTAGCGGGGGGTAGCACAGATACGCAGTATTTT.

This sequence joins TRBV6-5 and TRBJ1-1; no clear D gene. The CDR3 contains 15 residues. CDR1 MNHEY and CDR2 SVGAGI come from the germline V gene. Trimming pared 4 bases from V and 0 bases from J, leaving 12 bases between. CDR3 bases: TGTGCCAGCAGTTTCCTTTACAGTATGAACACTGAAGCTTTCTTT. This sequence encodes CASSFLYSMNTEAFF.

V and J are TRBV11-3 and TRBJ1-1; D call uncertain. The CDR3 covers 15 residues. CDR1 SGHNT and CDR2 YENEEA come from the germline V gene. V was trimmed by 6 bases and J by 1 base, leaving 15 bases between them. CDR3 protein: CASSNIGLGNTEAFF. As DNA, the CDR3 is TGTGCCAGCAGTAACATAGGGTTAGGGAACACTGAAGCTTTCTTT.

J is TRBJ2-1 and V is TRBV25-1; D gene ambiguous. This CDR3 is 11 amino acids long. From germline, CDR1 is MGHDK and CDR2 SYGVNS. Trimming removed 3 bases from V and 4 bases from J, with 1 base in between. The CDR3 coding sequence is TGTGCCAGCAGTGAGTACAATGAGCAGTTCTTC. The encoded protein is CASSEYNEQFF.

The chain couples TRBV30 to TRBJ1-1; D gene unclear. The germline gives CDR1 GTSNPN, CDR2 SVGIG (reference sequence). The length of the CDR3 is 14 residues. With 0 bases removed from V and 0 bases from J, the gap between germline ends came to 8 bases. As DNA, the CDR3 is TGTGCCTGGAGTGTGTGGAGAATGAACACTGAAGCTTTCTTT. It translates to CAWSVWRMNTEAFF.

The chain employs TRBV29-1 and TRBJ2-7, with D maybe TRBD2 (5 bases). Germline V lookup: CDR1 SQVTM, CDR2 ANQGSEA. The CDR3 has 13 residues. The germline V and J ends were trimmed by 5 bases and 13 bases, with 24 bases remaining between them. CDR3 DNA: TGCAGCGTTCCCGGACGGGGAATCTACCAAAATTACGTC. Residues: CSVPGRGIYQNYV.

The chain employs TRBV6-5 and TRBJ2-5; D call uncertain. V was shortened by 6 bases and J by 5 bases, with 7 bases between the two germline ends. CDR1 MNHEY and CDR2 SVGAGI come from the germline V gene. The CDR3 totals 11 residues. The CDR3 DNA reads TGTGCCAGCAGCACCGGGGAGACCCAGTACTTC. Its protein is CASSTGETQYF.

The chain links TRBV2 to TRBJ2-5, with a possible D match to TRBD1 (6 bases). The J call may be wrong; the DNA end is better matched by TRBJ2-7. This CDR3 has 13 residues. The germline CDR1 and CDR2 sequences are SNHLY and FYNNEI. In DNA, the CDR3 is TGTGCCAGCCGCCGACAGGCAACCTACGAGCAGTACTTC. Protein product: CASRRQATYEQYF.

This clone was picked up one time. The chain combines TRBV19 with TRBJ2-7; D not certain. The CDR3 has 12 amino acids. Germline V gene lookup returns CDR1 LNHDA and CDR2 SQIVND (reference sequence). Trimming took 0 bases from V and 6 from J, leaving 6 bases between them. CDR3 region: CASSIEFGEQYF. DNA for the CDR3: TGTGCCAGTAGTATAGAGTTCGGCGAGCAGTACTTC.

The count of this clone is one. The J gene is TRBJ2-3, the V gene TRBV11-1, with a weak D call TRBD1 (6 bases). Germline V gene data show CDR1 as SGHAT and CDR2 as FQDESV (reference sequence). The V gene lost 6 bases and the J gene lost 0 bases, with 19 bases spanning the gap. The CDR3 length is 17 residues. This chain's CDR3 is CASSLNLRGYSTDTQYF. Written as DNA, the CDR3 is TGTGCCAGCAGTTTGAATCTCAGGGGTTATAGCACAGATACGCAGTATTTT. Complete variable domain (other parts from reference TRBV11-1 and TRBJ2-3): EAEVAQSPRYKITEKSQAVAFWCDPISGHATLYWYRQILGQGPELLVQFQDESVVDDSQLPKDRFSAERLKGVDSTLKIQPAELGDSAMYLCASSLNLRGYSTDTQYFGPGTRLTVL.

The chain is built from TRBV18 and TRBJ1-5; no reliable D call. Per germline, CDR1 KGHSH and CDR2 LQKENI. The V end was cut by 5 bases, the J end by 1 base, with 18 bases between. This CDR3 is 17 amino acids long. Written as DNA, the CDR3 is TGTGCCAGCTCATCTGATAGGACCGGGAGAAGCAATCAGCCCCAGCATTTT. It codes for CASSSDRTGRSNQPQHF.

This chain joins TRBV9 and TRBJ2-5; TRBD2 matches 8 bases. V lost 4 bases, J lost 4 bases, and 3 bases stayed unmatched. This CDR3 has 13 residues. Germline lookup yields CDR1 SGDLS and CDR2 YYNGEE. The CDR3 nucleotides read TGTGCCAGCAGCCCTCGGGGGGGAGAGACCCAGTACTTC. It is translated as CASSPRGGETQYF.

This chain connects TRBV5-4 to TRBJ2-3, with a tentative D call TRBD2 (5 bases). This CDR3 has 16 residues. Germline V gene data show CDR1 as SGHNT and CDR2 as YYREEE (reference sequence). Trimming shortened V by 0 bases and J by 5 bases, and 16 bases separated the two germline ends. CDR3 region: CASSLELDIIRDTQYF. The CDR3 nucleotides read TGTGCCAGCAGCTTGGAACTAGACATTATTAGAGATACGCAGTATTTT.